The 20 T cell receptor beta chains in this list originate from one sample, sequenced in a study of T cell repertoires in cytomegalovirus infection. For these TCRs, the target antigens are not known. Each CDR3 protein is one row after TCRdb ran MiXCR on the reads. The sample lists tens of thousands of distinct CDR3 sequences; roughly 19% were seen once. Sequencing used CD8+ T cells from cultured PBMCs, obtained from culture after CMV antigen stimulation. All receptors derive from a human donor in good health (CMV status not recorded). Some clones in this sample may be carry-over from other donors' samples.

The V gene is TRBV12-5, the J gene TRBJ1-4, with a tentative D call TRBD1 (6 bases). Per germline, CDR1 LGHNT and CDR2 FRNRAP. This CDR3 region has 13 residues. The V end was cut by 5 bases, the J end by 7 bases, with 11 bases between. CDR3 sequence reads: CASGTGYSEKLFF. CDR3 nucleotide sequence: TGTGCTAGTGGTACAGGGTACTCTGAAAAACTGTTTTTT.

This sequence joins TRBV9 and TRBJ2-2, with D unclear. The CDR3 totals 12 residues. Trimming took 2 bases from V and 4 from J, leaving 3 bases between them. Germline assignment: CDR1 SGDLS and CDR2 YYNGEE. CDR3 residues: CASSVGTGELFF. CDR3 coding DNA: TGTGCCAGCAGCGTTGGCACCGGGGAGCTGTTTTTT.

About this clonotype: This may stem from a read error, because a much larger clone lies one nucleotide away. J is TRBJ2-1 and V is TRBV4-3; D unresolved. Deletions cut 0 bases from V and 0 bases from J, with 9 bases between. The CDR3 extends over 16 amino acids. Per germline, CDR1 LGHNA and CDR2 YSLEER. The CDR3 bases are TGCGCCAGCAGCCAAGATAGTGTGGGCTCCTACAATGAGCAGTTCTTC. Its protein is CASSQDSVGSYNEQFF.

A remark on this clonotype: This may come from a read error, since a much larger clone is one base off. This chain joins TRBV19 and TRBJ2-7, with D maybe TRBD2 (6 bases). Germline values: CDR1 LNHDA, CDR2 SQIVND (reference sequence). This CDR3 is built from 15 residues. V was clipped by 3 bases and J by 2 bases, with 14 bases between them. The CDR3, as DNA: TGTGCCAGTAGTATTATCGCTAGCGATGCCTACGAGCAGTACTTC. Its protein is CASSIIASDAYEQYF.

The V call is TRBV7-8, the J call TRBJ2-7; D may be TRBD1 or TRBD2 (5 bases each). Germline loops: CDR1 SGHVS, CDR2 FQNEAQ. V was clipped by 5 bases and J by 1 base, with 12 bases between them. CDR3 length: 14 residues. CDR3 protein: CASSQEGLSYEQYF. In DNA, the CDR3 is TGTGCCAGCAGCCAAGAGGGGCTATCCTACGAGCAGTACTTC.

Worth noting for this clonotype: A much larger clone is a single base away; this may be a read error. CDR3 sequence reads: CVSSERTAGNLDTQYF. CDR3 sequence (DNA): TGTGTCAGCAGCGAACGGACAGCGGGGAATCTAGATACGCAGTATTTT. V is TRBV7-6 and J is TRBJ2-3, with a possible D match to TRBD2 (7 bases). The CDR3 runs 16 residues. The germline CDR1 and CDR2 sequences are SGHVS and FNYEAQ. The variable domain in full, completed from reference TRBV7-6 and TRBJ2-3, reads GAGVSQSPRYKVTKRGQDVALRCDPISGHVSLYWYRQALGQGPEFLTYFNYEAQQDKSGLPNDRFSAERPEGSISTLTIQRTEQRDSAMYRCVSSERTAGNLDTQYFGPGTRLTVL.

This clonotype was seen repeatedly, ten times or more. The chain uses TRBV7-2 and TRBJ2-7; 11 bases match TRBD2. V was clipped by 5 bases and J by 3 bases; unmatched bases: 12. Germline V gene sequence: CDR1 SGHTA, CDR2 FQGNSA. This CDR3 contains 17 residues. In DNA form, the CDR3 reads TGTGCCAGCAGCCCGCAAATAGCGGGGGGGGTAATCTACGAGCAGTACTTC. Translating gives CASSPQIAGGVIYEQYF.

Many counts were recorded for this clonotype. V and J are TRBV7-6 and TRBJ2-7; either TRBD1 or TRBD2 may fit D (5 bases each). This CDR3 comprises 14 residues. Deletions cut 3 bases from V and 3 bases from J, with 12 bases between. The V gene's germline CDR1 is SGHVS and CDR2 FNYEAQ. The CDR3 coding sequence is TGTGCCAGCAGCTTGTCCGGGACGGACTACGAGCAGTACTTC. This codes for CASSLSGTDYEQYF.

This clonotype was counted only a few times. The chain links TRBV7-9 to TRBJ2-1; 7 bases map to TRBD1. The junction had 8 bases not matched to a gene; V was cut back by 5 bases and J by 4 bases. The CDR3 consists of 15 residues. Germline lookup yields CDR1 SEHNR and CDR2 FQNEAQ (reference sequence). The CDR3 sequence: CASSPRTGRYNEQFF. As DNA, the CDR3 is TGTGCCAGCAGCCCCCGGACAGGCAGATACAATGAGCAGTTCTTC.

This clonotype was seen ten or more times. V usage is TRBV5-5 and J usage is TRBJ1-5; D is ambiguous. CDR1 and CDR2 (germline): SGHKS, YYEKEE (reference sequence). V gave up 2 bases and J gave up 5 bases, with 5 bases separating them. CDR3 size: 12 residues. The CDR3 loop is CASSLMDQPQHF. In DNA form, the CDR3 reads TGTGCCAGCAGCTTAATGGATCAGCCCCAGCATTTT.

This clonotype was picked up many times. The V call is TRBV7-2, the J call TRBJ1-2; D is ambiguous. V lost 6 bases and J lost 6, with 8 bases in between. In germline, CDR1 is SGHTA, CDR2 FQGNSA. CDR3 length: 11 amino acids. The CDR3 sequence: CASRTRDGYTF. CDR3 bases: TGTGCCAGCAGGACGAGGGATGGCTACACCTTC.

This clonotype was observed many times. J is TRBJ1-1 and V is TRBV19; the D gene is possibly TRBD1 (5 bases). V was pared by 7 bases and J by 7 bases, with 19 bases between. Germline lookup yields CDR1 LNHDA and CDR2 SQIVND (reference sequence). CDR3 size: 14 residues. The CDR3 protein is CASTRRREGSEAFF. DNA of the CDR3: TGTGCCAGTACCCGGCGGAGGGAGGGGAGTGAAGCTTTCTTT.

The chain is built from TRBV27 and TRBJ2-7; the D gene is possibly TRBD1 (5 bases). This CDR3 has 17 residues. Germline loops: CDR1 MNHEY, CDR2 SMNVEV (reference sequence). Trimming took off 3 bases at V and 7 bases at J, with 25 bases between the two ends. In nucleotides, the CDR3 is TGTGCCAGCAGTTTGTTCCCCCAGGGCACGGCTAATAGAGAGCAGTACTTC. The encoded protein is CASSLFPQGTANREQYF.

At least ten counts were recorded for this clonotype. The J gene is TRBJ2-1, the V gene TRBV4-3; 9 positions match TRBD1. The length of the CDR3 is 19 residues. Trimming at V came to 5 bases and at J to 7 bases, leaving 21 bases not matched to a gene. Germline lookup yields CDR1 LGHNA and CDR2 YSLEER. The chain's CDR3 is CASSLDRGSHAGARNEQFF. The CDR3 DNA reads TGCGCCAGCAGCTTGGACAGGGGTAGTCATGCGGGAGCGCGGAATGAGCAGTTCTTC.

This clonotype was observed at least ten times. V and J are TRBV12-3 or TRBV12-4 and TRBJ2-7; no firm D call. The CDR3 runs 13 residues. The V and J ends lost 6 bases and 6 bases respectively, with 15 bases between them. The CDR3 region has the DNA TGTGCCAGCAGCCTACCCGGTGGGTCCGAGCAGTACTTC. It specifies CASSLPGGSEQYF.

This chain links TRBV27 with TRBJ2-7; D assignment may be TRBD1 or TRBD2 (6 bases each). With 5 bases removed from V and 3 bases from J, the gap between germline ends came to 14 bases. The CDR3 is 14 residues long. Per the germline V gene, CDR1 is MNHEY and CDR2 is SMNVEV (reference sequence). Here the CDR3 DNA reads TGTGCCAGCAGTCGCACAGGGACTGGCTACGAGCAGTACTTC. Its protein is CASSRTGTGYEQYF.

CDR3 loop: CASNTNRDRGRNTQYF. CDR3 nucleotide sequence: TGTGCCAGCAACACAAACCGGGACAGGGGGCGGAATACGCAGTATTTT. The rearrangement uses TRBV11-2 and TRBJ2-3; 12 bases align to TRBD1. Germline V lookup: CDR1 SGHAT, CDR2 FQNNGV. The CDR3 spans 16 residues. Trimming removed 7 bases from V and 7 bases from J; junction bases left unmatched: 12.

V and J are TRBV13 and TRBJ2-5; TRBD2 aligns across 13 bases. The CDR3 is made up of 15 amino acids. Per the germline V gene, CDR1 is PRHDT and CDR2 is FYEKMQ (reference sequence). J gave up 5 bases and V 4 bases, and 4 bases lay outside the gene matches. Here the CDR3 DNA reads TGTGCCAGCAGCTCGGGGACTAGCGGGATGGAGACCCAGTACTTC. Translating it yields CASSSGTSGMETQYF.

The CDR3 sequence is CASSHRVTSYNEQFF. The CDR3 nucleotides read TGTGCCAGCAGCCACAGGGTAACGTCCTACAATGAGCAGTTCTTC. The chain joins TRBV28 to TRBJ2-1; D is perhaps TRBD1 (6 bases). The CDR3 is 15 residues long. V was trimmed by 6 bases and J by 1 base, leaving 13 bases between them. Germline CDR1 reads MDHEN; CDR2 reads SYDVKM.

The chain recombines TRBV19 with TRBJ1-1; D is undetermined. Between the trimmed V and J ends, which lost 4 bases and 8 bases, there was a span of 11 bases. The CDR3 runs 12 residues. Germline V gene lookup returns CDR1 LNHDA and CDR2 SQIVND (reference sequence). The CDR3 here is CASSRDLGEAFF. The CDR3 DNA sequence: TGTGCCAGTAGTAGAGACCTGGGAGAAGCTTTCTTT.